These 15 T cell receptor beta chains originate from one sample sequenced in a study of T cell responses to AZD1222 COVID-19 vaccine. Here immunoSEQ multiplex PCR was the method, and the copy in TCRdb shows in-frame clones only, minus some. The sample consists of some 100,000 clones, roughly 90% of them appearing once. The sequencing used peripheral blood, collected on day 0 of MenACWY control vaccination. The receptors were gathered from an adult in good health.

J is TRBJ1-5 and V is TRBV27, with no clear D. V lost 8 bases, J lost 6 bases, and 17 bases lay in between. The CDR3 sequence is 14 residues long. CDR1 is MNHEY and CDR2 is SMNVEV in the germline V gene (reference sequence). CDR3 in amino acids: CASGIGSAVQPQHF. The CDR3 nucleotides are TGTGCCAGCGGTATCGGGTCGGCTGTTCAGCCCCAGCATTTT.

This chain uses TRBV9 with TRBJ2-7, with D uncertain. Trimming left V 3 bases short and J 1 base short, with 8 bases between. This CDR3 spans 13 amino acids. Germline loops: CDR1 SGDLS, CDR2 YYNGEE. As DNA, the CDR3 is TGTGCCAGCAGCGGCAGTGCATCCTACGAGCAGTACTTC. Translating gives CASSGSASYEQYF.

The chain uses TRBV7-3 and TRBJ1-5; D is unresolved. Germline lookup yields CDR1 SGHTA and CDR2 FQGTGA. CDR3 length equals 13 residues. Trimming took 0 bases from V and 4 from J, leaving 4 bases between them. The CDR3 DNA reads as TGTGCCAGCAGCTTAACCCAAAATCAGCCCCAGCATTTT. Translating gives CASSLTQNQPQHF.

The chain recombines TRBV30 with TRBJ2-2; no definite D call. Germline CDR1 GTSNPN, CDR2 SVGIG (reference sequence). The length of the CDR3 is 13 residues. The ends were cut back, 0 bases at V and 7 bases at J, with 9 bases in the middle. CDR3 nucleotide sequence: TGTGCCTGGAGTGTAGCAGGAAACGGGGAGCTGTTTTTT. Protein sequence: CAWSVAGNGELFF. The full variable domain, with the rest looked up from reference TRBV30 and TRBJ2-2, is SQTIHQWPATLVQPVGSPLSLECTVEGTSNPNLYWYRQAAGRGLQLLFYSVGIGQISSEVPQNLSASRPQDRQFILSSKKLLLSDSGFYLCAWSVAGNGELFFGEGSRLTVL.

This clone occurred once. The V call is TRBV9, the J call TRBJ2-1; tentatively, D is TRBD2 (7 bases). Germline CDR1 and CDR2: SGDLS and YYNGEE. Trimming pared 4 bases from V and 4 bases from J, leaving 15 bases between. CDR3 size: 15 residues. The CDR3 DNA is TGTGCCAGCAGCCCCGGTGGGGGGGCATACAATGAGCAGTTCTTC. Translating gives CASSPGGGAYNEQFF. Combining the CDR3 with reference TRBV9 and TRBJ2-1 gives the whole variable domain DSGVTQTPKHLITATGQRVTLRCSPRSGDLSVYWYQQSLDQGLQFLIQYYNGEERAKGNILERFSAQQFPDLHSELNLSSLELGDSALYFCASSPGGGAYNEQFFGPGTRLTVL.

Points on this clone: A read error may account for a junction end that differs from germline. This chain uses TRBV3-1 (or the pseudogene TRBV3-2) with TRBJ2-1; perhaps D is TRBD1 or TRBD2 (5 bases each). This CDR3 contains 13 residues. Germline loops: CDR1 LGHDT, CDR2 YNNKEL (reference sequence). Here the CDR3 reads CASIQYGTNEQFF. DNA of the CDR3: TGTGCCAGCATCCAATACGGGACGAATGAGCAGTTCTTC.

This chain links TRBV10-3 with TRBJ1-2; D may be TRBD1 (5 bases). Germline assignment: CDR1 ENHRY and CDR2 SYGVKD. CDR3 length: 12 amino acids. The V end was cut by 2 bases, the J end by 8 bases, with 9 bases between. CDR3 coding DNA: TGTGCCATCAGTGAGCGGGGGAGCGGCTACACCTTC. This gives the protein CAISERGSGYTF.

The chain uses TRBV7-2 and TRBJ1-2; 8 nucleotides match TRBD1. The germline V gene has CDR1 SGHTA and CDR2 FQGNSA. CDR3 length equals 14 residues. The junction had 7 bases not matched to a gene; V was cut back by 6 bases and J by 4 bases. The CDR3 region has the DNA TGTGCCAGCAGACCGGGACAGGATATCTATGGCTACACCTTC. Amino acids: CASRPGQDIYGYTF. Drawing the rest from reference TRBV7-2 and TRBJ1-2, the complete variable domain is GAGVSQSPSNKVTEKGKDVELRCDPISGHTALYWYRQSLGQGLEFLIYFQGNSAPDKSGLPSDRFSAERTGGSVSTLTIQRTQQEDSAVYLCASRPGQDIYGYTFGSGTRLTVV.

By share, this clone counts as medium-sized. This rearrangement joins TRBV7-2 to TRBJ1-1; D might be TRBD1 (5 bases). CDR1 is SGHTA and CDR2 is FQGNSA in the germline V gene. V shed 10 bases and J shed 3 bases, with 18 bases lying between them. The CDR3 contains 14 residues. The CDR3 loop reads CATQKQVQDTEAFF. The CDR3 DNA reads TGTGCCACCCAAAAACAGGTCCAGGACACTGAAGCTTTCTTT.

The chain uses TRBV7-2 and TRBJ2-3; D is possibly TRBD2 (6 bases). Between the trimmed V and J ends, which lost 1 base and 3 bases, there was a span of 17 bases. This CDR3 region has 17 residues. Germline V lookup: CDR1 SGHTA, CDR2 FQGNSA. The CDR3 here is CASSLVGASAGTDTQYF. The CDR3 DNA reads as TGTGCCAGCAGCTTAGTAGGTGCTAGCGCAGGGACAGATACGCAGTATTTT.

CDR3 coding DNA: TGTGCCAGCAGCTTCCAGGGGGCCGTCGGGGAGCTGTTTTTT. Translation gives CASSFQGAVGELFF. This chain connects TRBV7-3 to TRBJ2-2; 8 bases line up with TRBD1. J was trimmed by 7 bases and V by 3 bases; bases with no gene match: 4. This CDR3 comprises 14 residues. CDR1 and CDR2 (germline): SGHTA, FQGTGA. Looking up the rest from reference TRBV7-3 and TRBJ2-2 gives the full variable domain: GAGVSQTPSNKVTEKGKYVELRCDPISGHTALYWYRQSLGQGPEFLIYFQGTGAADDSGLPNDRFFAVRPEGSVSTLKIQRTERGDSAVYLCASSFQGAVGELFFGEGSRLTVL.

The chain couples TRBV3-1 (or the pseudogene TRBV3-2) to TRBJ1-2; D ambiguous. Germline CDR1 LGHDT, CDR2 YNNKEL (reference sequence). The CDR3 totals 15 residues. V gave up 0 bases and J gave up 1 base, with 9 bases separating them. CDR3 sequence reads: CASSQEGQVNYGYTF. The CDR3 nucleotides are TGTGCCAGCAGCCAAGAAGGGCAGGTTAACTATGGCTACACCTTC.

This rearrangement joins TRBV10-3 to TRBJ2-7; TRBD1 agrees at 11 bases. Germline-derived CDR1 and CDR2 are ENHRY and SYGVKD. CDR3 length: 16 amino acids. The trim removed 2 bases at V and 5 bases at J, leaving 8 bases unmatched. The CDR3 nucleotides read TGTGCCATCAGTGAGACCCCGGGACAGGGGGAAGACGAGCAGTACTTC. This codes for CAISETPGQGEDEQYF.

This chain links TRBV12-3 or TRBV12-4 with TRBJ1-2, with D maybe TRBD1 (5 bases). Trimming took off 3 bases at V and 7 bases at J, with 12 bases between the two ends. This CDR3 region has 13 residues. DNA for the CDR3: TGTGCCAGCAGTTTCAGGGATCTAAGTGGCTACACCTTC. Translation gives CASSFRDLSGYTF.

V gene TRBV2 combines with J gene TRBJ2-5; 7 bases are shared with TRBD1. V dropped 8 bases and J dropped 5; count of bases not matched to a gene: 11. Germline CDR1 SNHLY, CDR2 FYNNEI. The CDR3 spans 14 residues. The DNA for the CDR3 is TGTGCCAGCTGCTGGACAGGAACGGAGGAGACCCAGTACTTC. This sequence encodes CASCWTGTEETQYF. Full variable domain (remainder filled in from reference TRBV2 and TRBJ2-5): EPEVTQTPSHQVTQMGQEVILRCVPISNHLYFYWYRQILGQKVEFLVSFYNNEISEKSEIFDDQFSVERPDGSNFTLKIRSTKLEDSAMYFCASCWTGTEETQYFGPGTRLLVL.